The present entry profiles one TCR beta chain with its context. The antigen is unknown. The sample originates from a study of CXCR3-negative and CXCR3-positive naive CD8 T cells. Study-level findings and limits: CXCR3-positive naive cells carried more hydrophobic TRB CDR3s than CXCR3-negative naive cells did.

TRB cDNA libraries were made by UMI-labeled 5' RACE. TCRdb re-called the 5' RACE reads and catalogs CDR3 proteins one per entry, DNA excluded. The sample's table shows approximately 140,000 distinct CDR3 sequences. CDR1 is MDHEN and CDR2 is SYDVKM in the germline V gene. The CDR3 runs to 17 residues. The sequenced sample was naive CXCR3+ CD8+ T cells from blood. Subset: CD45RO-CCR7+CD27+CD95- naive CD8+ T cells expressing CXCR3 (TNR3+). This clonotype originated in a human donor in good health. Some clones in this sample may be carry-over from other donors' samples. This sequence joins TRBV28 and TRBJ2-7; TCRdb's assignment of TRBD1 cannot be checked, as there is no DNA. The CDR3 spells CASSPQKGILRKYEQYF.